The rows below give T cell receptor beta chains drawn from one sample of a study of blood T cells in healthy people across ages. TCRdb re-called the 5' RACE reads with MiXCR, one entry per CDR3 protein. The table lists roughly 800,000 distinct CDR3 sequences, about 53% of them singletons. The sample was blood. The receptors here all came from a man older than 75 in good health. The CDR3 runs from the conserved cysteine through the conserved F or W. The D gene is left open where the match is weak. Only some rows state a clone size, as once, few, many or a class for expanded clones.

J | size | V | D | CDR3 | DNA
TRBJ1-6 | NA | TRBV5-5 | NA | CTSSTYSMENSPLHF | TGTACCAGCAGCACCTATTCGATGGAGAATTCACCCCTCCACTTT
TRBJ2-1 | NA | TRBV21-1 | NA | CASSNPPKENNEQFF | TGTGCCAGCAGCAACCCTCCTAAAGAGAACAATGAGCAGTTCTTC
TRBJ2-1 | NA | TRBV12-3/TRBV12-4 | TRBD2 | CASRPGLAFVEQFF | TGTGCCAGCAGGCCGGGACTAGCGTTCGTCGAGCAGTTCTTC
TRBJ2-5 | NA | TRBV5-6 | NA | CASRVIRAQETQYF | TGTGCCAGCAGGGTGATCCGAGCCCAAGAGACCCAGTACTTC
TRBJ2-7 | few | TRBV7-9 | NA | CASSPTYYEQYF | TGTGCCAGCAGCCCAACCTACTACGAGCAGTACTTC
TRBJ2-7 | NA | TRBV29-1 | TRBD2 | CSVGGMNLQIQYF | TGCAGCGTGGGGGGGATGAACCTTCAAATCCAGTACTTC
TRBJ1-1 | NA | TRBV3-1 | NA | CASSYGQKSNTEAFF | TGTGCCAGCAGCTATGGACAGAAGAGTAACACTGAAGCTTTCTTT
TRBJ2-1 | once | TRBV7-2 | TRBD2 | CASSLALGLAGVGNEQFF | TGTGCCAGCAGCTTAGCCTTGGGACTAGCGGGAGTGGGTAATGAGCAGTTCTTC
TRBJ2-3 | NA | TRBV13 | TRBD2 | CASSLRGVPDTQYF | TGTGCCAGCAGCTTACGGGGGGTCCCAGATACGCAGTATTTT
TRBJ2-1 | few | TRBV27 | TRBD2 | CASMSGRAFISYNEQFF | TGTGCCAGCATGAGCGGGAGGGCCTTTATATCCTACAATGAGCAGTTCTTC
TRBJ2-7 | NA | TRBV7-9 | NA | CSSSLDEQYF | TGTTCCAGCAGCTTAGACGAGCAGTACTTC
TRBJ1-1 | NA | TRBV29-1 | NA | CSVEGDASTEAFF | TGCAGCGTTGAAGGGGACGCGAGCACTGAAGCTTTCTTT
TRBJ2-5 | NA | TRBV12-3/TRBV12-4 | NA | CASTPSGGRIGEQYF | TGTGCCAGCACCCCGAGTGGGGGTCGCATCGGTGAGCAGTACTTC
TRBJ2-3 | NA | TRBV18 | TRBD1 | CASSPLGTGATADTQYF | TGTGCCAGCTCACCACTAGGGACAGGGGCTACTGCAGATACGCAGTATTTT
TRBJ1-2 | few | TRBV27 | NA | CASSFTRGLNYGYTF | TGTGCCAGCAGTTTTACCCGGGGCCTCAACTATGGCTACACCTTC
TRBJ2-2 | NA | TRBV29-1 | TRBD1 | CSFRQGAGELFF | TGCAGCTTTAGACAGGGCGCCGGGGAGCTGTTTTTT
TRBJ2-3 | NA | TRBV11-2 | NA | CASKLSDRYAYF | TGTGCCAGCAAGTTGTCGGACAGATACGCGTATTTT
TRBJ2-1 | few | TRBV14 | TRBD2 | CASSVGGGWNEQFF | TGTGCCAGCAGCGTCGGCGGGGGGTGGAATGAGCAGTTCTTC
TRBJ1-5 | NA | TRBV24-1 | TRBD1 | CATSIGQGNQPQHF | TGTGCCACCAGTATTGGACAGGGAAATCAGCCCCAGCATTTT
TRBJ2-1 | NA | TRBV27 | TRBD2 | CASSLYPGGPSNEQFF | TGTGCCAGCAGTTTATATCCGGGAGGGCCCTCCAATGAGCAGTTCTTC
TRBJ2-7 | NA | TRBV27 | NA | CASSLAGNSYEQYF | TGTGCCAGCAGCTTGGCGGGAAACTCCTACGAGCAGTACTTC
TRBJ2-6 | NA | TRBV27 | TRBD1 | CASSFLPPGQVPSGANVLTF | TGTGCCAGCAGTTTTCTCCCCCCGGGACAGGTCCCCTCTGGGGCCAACGTCCTGACTTTC
TRBJ2-6 | NA | TRBV29-1 | NA | CSVDSRQTNSGANVLTF | TGCAGCGTTGATTCTCGACAAACCAACTCTGGGGCCAACGTCCTGACTTTC
TRBJ2-7 | few | TRBV2 | TRBD1 | CASSEGQASSYEQYF | TGTGCCAGCAGTGAGGGACAGGCGAGCTCCTACGAGCAGTACTTC
TRBJ1-6 | NA | TRBV12-3/TRBV12-4 | TRBD1 | CASGPTGQGFNSPLHF | TGTGCCAGCGGACCGACGGGACAGGGGTTTAATTCACCCCTCCACTTT
TRBJ1-2 | NA | TRBV5-1 | NA | CASSWTEGYGYTF | TGCGCCAGCAGCTGGACGGAAGGCTATGGCTACACCTTC
TRBJ2-5 | NA | TRBV9 | TRBD2 | CASSAPMGAGGQETQYF | TGTGCCAGCAGCGCCCCCATGGGAGCGGGGGGTCAAGAGACCCAGTACTTC
TRBJ1-4 | few | TRBV29-1 | NA | CSVEPRSNEKLFF | TGCAGCGTTGAACCGCGGAGTAATGAAAAACTGTTTTTT
TRBJ1-1 | NA | TRBV14 | NA | CASSQQYTEAFF | TGTGCCAGCAGCCAACAGTACACTGAAGCTTTCTTT
TRBJ1-3 | NA | TRBV29-1 | NA | CSVRNSGNTIYF | TGCAGCGTTAGGAATTCTGGAAACACCATATATTTT
TRBJ2-5 | few | TRBV28 | TRBD1 | CASNPGGQETQYF | TGTGCCAGCAACCCAGGGGGTCAAGAGACCCAGTACTTC
TRBJ2-1 | NA | TRBV11-2 | TRBD2 | CASSSTLQAGGYNEQFF | TGTGCCAGCAGCTCTACCCTCCAAGCGGGAGGTTACAATGAGCAGTTCTTC
TRBJ2-5 | few | TRBV20-1 | TRBD2 | CSARTSGQETQYF | TGCAGTGCTAGGACTAGCGGACAAGAGACCCAGTACTTC
TRBJ2-5 | NA | TRBV12-3/TRBV12-4 | NA | CASSSSSVSYNEQYF | TGTGCCAGCAGTTCAAGCAGTGTTTCCTACAATGAGCAGTACTTC
TRBJ2-5 | NA | TRBV10-3 | NA | CAISERGAAYNEQYF | TGTGCCATCAGTGAGCGGGGTGCTGCCTACAATGAGCAGTACTTC
TRBJ1-5 | NA | TRBV6-5 | NA | CASSYGTGSNRPQHF | TGTGCCAGCAGTTACGGGACGGGTAGCAATCGGCCCCAGCATTTT
TRBJ1-6 | NA | TRBV12-3/TRBV12-4 | TRBD1 | CASSLRGGESPLHF | TGTGCCAGCAGTTTAAGAGGGGGCGAATCACCCCTCCACTTT
TRBJ2-7 | NA | TRBV20-1 | TRBD1 | CSAGPGTGTEQYF | TGCAGTGCTGGACCCGGGACAGGGACCGAGCAGTACTTC
TRBJ1-2 | few | TRBV6-6 | TRBD1 | CASRRTGEGGYTF | TGTGCCAGCAGGAGGACAGGGGAGGGTGGCTACACCTTC
TRBJ2-5 | once | TRBV2 | TRBD2 | CASMISGVGANEQYF | TGTGCCAGCATGATCAGCGGGGTTGGGGCCAATGAGCAGTACTTC
TRBJ2-7 | few | TRBV27 | TRBD1 | CASKPYGTGAVSSYEQYF | TGTGCCAGCAAGCCATATGGGACAGGGGCCGTATCCTCCTACGAGCAGTACTTC
TRBJ2-1 | NA | TRBV11-2 | TRBD2 | CASSSDGTSGRGTYNEQFF | TGTGCCAGCAGCTCAGACGGGACTAGCGGGAGAGGGACCTACAATGAGCAGTTCTTC
TRBJ2-1 | NA | TRBV7-8 | TRBD2 | CASSVKAVAGSPCNEQFF | TGTGCCAGCAGCGTCAAAGCGGTAGCGGGGTCCCCCTGCAATGAGCAGTTCTTC
TRBJ1-2 | few | TRBV6-2/TRBV6-3 | NA | CASSPVQGANYGYTF | TGTGCCAGCTCCCCGGTACAGGGAGCTAACTATGGCTACACCTTC
TRBJ2-3 | once | TRBV7-9 | NA | CASSLQGGRDTQYF | TGTGCCAGCAGCCTACAGGGCGGAAGAGATACGCAGTATTTT
TRBJ1-1 | many | TRBV12-3/TRBV12-4 | TRBD1 | CASSLTGGNTEAFF | TGCGCCAGCAGCCTTACAGGGGGCAACACTGAAGCTTTCTTT
TRBJ1-2 | NA | TRBV15 | NA | CATSSVTGIYGYTF | TGTGCCACCAGCAGTGTCACAGGTATCTATGGTTACACCTTC
TRBJ2-6 | NA | TRBV7-3 | NA | CASSLNPVGSGANVLTF | TGTGCCAGCAGCTTAAACCCCGTGGGGTCTGGGGCCAACGTCCTGACTTTC
TRBJ2-4 | few | TRBV7-9 | NA | CASSLFTDPGIQYF | TGTGCCAGCAGCTTATTTACAGACCCGGGCATTCAGTACTTC